Listed here are 3 T cell receptor beta chains from one sample, sequenced in a study of cytomegalovirus exposure and HLA in healthy donors. It was with 60 Vbeta and 13 Jbeta primers that the PCR ran. The data were produced by immunoSEQ multiplex PCR, yet TCRdb's version contains in-frame clones alone and is incomplete. Of under 120,000 clones listed, 70% are singletons. The specimen was PBMCs. The receptor source for this set is a man in his forties in good health and CMV-seropositive.

The V call is TRBV7-6, the J call TRBJ1-1; tentative D call: TRBD1 (5 bases). The V end lost 0 bases, the J end lost 9 bases, and 11 bases lay between the germline ends. The CDR3 spans 13 residues. Germline-derived CDR1 and CDR2 are SGHVS and FNYEAQ. CDR3 sequence reads: CASSLATDNQAFF. The CDR3 region has the DNA TGTGCCAGCAGCTTAGCCACGGACAACCAAGCTTTCTTT.

V and J are TRBV27 and TRBJ2-5; 9 nucleotides align to TRBD1. The CDR3 loop spans 13 amino acids. Germline CDR1 reads MNHEY; CDR2 reads SMNVEV (reference sequence). V lost 6 bases to trimming and J lost 2 bases; unmatched junction nucleotides: 1. CDR3 sequence reads: CASRGQGQETQYF. CDR3 nucleotides: TGTGCCAGCAGGGGACAGGGACAAGAGACCCAGTACTTC.

This chain connects TRBV6-1 to TRBJ2-2; 11 nucleotides agree with TRBD1. Germline assignment: CDR1 MNHNS and CDR2 SASEGT. V was pared by 1 base and J by 4 bases, with 5 bases of the junction left unmatched. The CDR3 extends over 17 amino acids. The CDR3 nucleotides read TGTGCCAGCAGTGAAGACACGGGGACAGGGGGCACCGGGGAGCTGTTTTTT. Its translation: CASSEDTGTGGTGELFF.